The source of this TCR beta chain is a study of T cells in Graves' hyperthyroidism and ophthalmopathy. The CDR3 contains 12 residues. Germline V gives CDR1 MDHEN, CDR2 SYDVKM. The V and J ends lost 6 bases and 7 bases respectively, with 10 bases between them. This clonotype was detected many times. RNA transcripts served as the template for amplifying TCR beta CDR3 regions. HTBI primers were the set used in a first-round RT-PCR of the TCR CDR3. TCRdb redid the calling of the multiplex PCR reads with MiXCR, one entry per CDR3 protein. The data show about 360,000 distinct CDR3 sequences, less than 15% seen once.

The V gene is TRBV28, the J gene TRBJ1-5; D is uncertain. This TCR was recovered from a woman aged 18 to 35 with Graves' hyperthyroidism. Sequenced: blood. The CDR3 region is CASRIGGQPQHF. The CDR3 DNA follows: TGTGCCAGCAGAATAGGAGGGCAGCCCCAGCATTTT.